A selection of T cell receptor beta chains follows, all from one sample in a study of control samples from healthy donors and cancer patients. Sequenced by immunoSEQ multiplex PCR; TCRdb stores in-frame clones only, minus some. This table has about 160,000 clones, approximately 96% appearing once. Sequences were obtained from blood. All receptors come from a woman aged 40-49 years in good health. Both conserved end residues are part of each CDR3. D genes are given only for firm matches. Clone size, where shown, is once, few, many, or a class for clones that have expanded.

>-|TRBD1|TRBJ1-2|TRBV11-2
TGTGCCAGCAGCACCGGGACAGGGTACGGCTACACCTTC
CASSTGTGYGYTF
>-|TRBD2|TRBJ2-7|TRBV29-1
TGCAGCGTCCGACCGGCTAGCGGTTCCTACGAGCAGTACTTC
CSVRPASGSYEQYF
>-|TRBD2|TRBJ2-2|TRBV6-2/TRBV6-3
TGTGCCAGCAGCTCCATCGGGCTAGCGGGAGTTTCGGGGGAGCTGTTTTTT
CASSSIGLAGVSGELFF
>-|TRBD2|TRBJ2-2|TRBV7-2
TGTGCCAGCAGCTTAGGGCTAGCGGGAGGGCCCTCCAACGCCGGGGAGCTGTTTTTT
CASSLGLAGGPSNAGELFF
>-|-|TRBJ2-4|TRBV10-2
TGCGCCAGTCGTGACCCAAACATTCAGTACTTC
CASRDPNIQYF
>-|-|TRBJ2-2|TRBV9
TGTGCCAGCAGCCTCGGCCAGGGGAGTGCGAACACCGGGGAGCTGTTTTTT
CASSLGQGSANTGELFF
>once|-|TRBJ1-1|TRBV19
TGTGCCAGTAGCAATCGAGTACACAGGGCTGGGGGGACTGAAGCTTTCTTT
CASSNRVHRAGGTEAFF
>-|TRBD1|TRBJ2-6|TRBV30
TGTGCCTGGAGTGTAGGGACAGGGGGGTTCTCTGGGGCCAACGTCCTGACTTTC
CAWSVGTGGFSGANVLTF
>-|-|TRBJ2-7|TRBV1
TGCACCAGCAGCCTCCCCGGGGGGACAACAATCTACGAGCAGTACTTC
CTSSLPGGTTIYEQYF
>-|-|TRBJ1-6|TRBV5-6
TGTGCCAGCAGCCCGGGGCGGGGTTCACCCCTCCACTTT
CASSPGRGSPLHF
>-|-|TRBJ2-4|TRBV11-2
TGTGCCAGCAGCTTAGATCGAACTGGAAACATTCAGTACTTC
CASSLDRTGNIQYF